The rows below give T cell receptor beta chains drawn from one sample of a study of Ad26.COV2.S vaccination and SARS-CoV-2 variants. The assay was immunoSEQ multiplex PCR, and TCRdb's table has in-frame clones only and misses some. Of 380,000 or so clones listed, around nine tenths were seen once; the top ten hold over 8.5%. Sample: peripheral blood, taken in a trial of Ad26.COV2.S vaccine versus placebo. The receptors were gathered from a person aged 18-60 years who received the Ad26.COV2.S COVID-19 vaccine or a placebo. The CDR3 runs from the conserved cysteine through the conserved F or W. The order of the fields is CDR3 protein, D gene, V gene, CDR3 length, J gene. A D gene is named only where the DNA matches it firmly.

CDR3aa: CASSPGSTGQYF
d_gene: -
v_gene: TRBV5-1
len: 12
j_gene: TRBJ2-7

CDR3aa: CASSIAGRSYNEQFF
d_gene: -
v_gene: TRBV19
len: 15
j_gene: TRBJ2-1

CDR3aa: CASIPAADTSSYEQYF
d_gene: -
v_gene: TRBV7-8
len: 16
j_gene: TRBJ2-7

CDR3aa: CASSQAGTSSYEQYF
d_gene: -
v_gene: TRBV4-2
len: 15
j_gene: TRBJ2-7

CDR3aa: CASSERLAGGTEQFF
d_gene: TRBD2
v_gene: TRBV2
len: 15
j_gene: TRBJ2-1

CDR3aa: CATGATSTDTQYF
d_gene: -
v_gene: TRBV24-1
len: 13
j_gene: TRBJ2-3

CDR3aa: CASSLDSRNSPLHF
d_gene: -
v_gene: TRBV5-6
len: 14
j_gene: TRBJ1-6

CDR3aa: CASQYRGTGSGYTF
d_gene: TRBD1
v_gene: TRBV19
len: 14
j_gene: TRBJ1-2

CDR3aa: CASSLVGRASGDTQYF
d_gene: TRBD2
v_gene: TRBV7-8
len: 16
j_gene: TRBJ2-3

CDR3aa: CASSFGGQETQYF
d_gene: -
v_gene: TRBV28
len: 13
j_gene: TRBJ2-5

CDR3aa: CASFREGRSPLHF
d_gene: -
v_gene: TRBV28
len: 13
j_gene: TRBJ1-6

CDR3aa: CASSIREIGHEQFF
d_gene: -
v_gene: TRBV19
len: 14
j_gene: TRBJ2-1

CDR3aa: CVRSLATQGGNAYEQYF
d_gene: -
v_gene: TRBV7-5
len: 17
j_gene: TRBJ2-7

CDR3aa: CASSRHGTEAFF
d_gene: -
v_gene: TRBV6-5
len: 12
j_gene: TRBJ1-1

CDR3aa: CASSIRLAGLDEQFF
d_gene: TRBD2
v_gene: TRBV19
len: 15
j_gene: TRBJ2-1

CDR3aa: CASSQRTDYTGELFF
d_gene: -
v_gene: TRBV4-3
len: 15
j_gene: TRBJ2-2

CDR3aa: CASSQDLSQGNYGYTF
d_gene: TRBD1
v_gene: TRBV4-1
len: 16
j_gene: TRBJ1-2

CDR3aa: CSLQSLNTEAFF
d_gene: -
v_gene: TRBV29-1
len: 12
j_gene: TRBJ1-1

CDR3aa: CASGREQGVRLHF
d_gene: -
v_gene: TRBV27
len: 13
j_gene: TRBJ1-6

CDR3aa: CASGLAGTQETQYF
d_gene: TRBD2
v_gene: TRBV5-1
len: 14
j_gene: TRBJ2-5

CDR3aa: CASSRTGNEQFF
d_gene: -
v_gene: TRBV3-1/TRBV3-2
len: 12
j_gene: TRBJ2-1

CDR3aa: CASSQGAGTGSEQYF
d_gene: TRBD1
v_gene: TRBV4-2
len: 15
j_gene: TRBJ2-7

CDR3aa: CASSPIDTGASNQPQHF
d_gene: -
v_gene: TRBV16
len: 17
j_gene: TRBJ1-5

CDR3aa: CASSLYMQGDRDSGANVLTF
d_gene: TRBD1
v_gene: TRBV28
len: 20
j_gene: TRBJ2-6

CDR3aa: CSVVVTSSYEQYF
d_gene: -
v_gene: TRBV29-1
len: 13
j_gene: TRBJ2-7

CDR3aa: CASSPTPLRGRRRGQPQHF
d_gene: TRBD1
v_gene: TRBV27
len: 19
j_gene: TRBJ1-5

CDR3aa: CASSQGSRPNTEAFF
d_gene: -
v_gene: TRBV4-1
len: 15
j_gene: TRBJ1-1

CDR3aa: CASSFGTGVADTQYF
d_gene: TRBD1
v_gene: TRBV27
len: 15
j_gene: TRBJ2-3

CDR3aa: CASSPVRGTDFNEKLFF
d_gene: -
v_gene: TRBV6-2/TRBV6-3
len: 17
j_gene: TRBJ1-4